Following are 16 T cell receptor beta chains from one sample sequenced in a study of shared clonotypes between healthy human individuals. The table came from immunoSEQ multiplex PCR; TCRdb's copy has only in-frame clones and leaves some out. This sample has around 2,000,000 clones; 93% occur once, and the top ten carry 1.5% to 2%. Terminally differentiated effector memory CD45RA+ cells were excluded from the naive CD8 cells, which were CD45RO-negative and positively selected for CCR7. Sequenced sample: naive CD8+ T cells from PBMCs. These receptors originate from a man between 18 and 29 years old in good health. Some clones in this sample may be carry-over from other donors' samples.

V gene TRBV6-1 combines with J gene TRBJ1-5, with D unresolved. This CDR3 spans 13 amino acids. V was cut by 6 bases and J by 7 bases, with 13 bases left in between. Germline CDR1 is MNHNS and CDR2 is SASEGT. The CDR3 spells CASRDPGNQPQHF. CDR3 nucleotides: TGTGCCAGCAGGGACCCGGGAAACCAGCCCCAGCATTTT.

This chain joins TRBV7-2 and TRBJ2-7, with no clear D. Germline CDR1 reads SGHTA; CDR2 reads FQGNSA. CDR3 length: 11 amino acids. Trimming removed 6 bases from V and 2 bases from J, with 5 bases in between. Written as DNA, the CDR3 is TGTGCCAGCAGTGGAGCCTACGAGCAGTACTTC. Amino acid sequence: CASSGAYEQYF.

In this sample, this clone turned up a few times. The chain carries TRBV28 and TRBJ1-5; no clear D. Per germline, CDR1 MDHEN and CDR2 SYDVKM. V dropped 1 base and J dropped 3 bases, with 13 bases sitting between them. This CDR3 region has 16 residues. In DNA form, the CDR3 reads TGTGCCAGCAGTTTATTTGGAACTGGGAACAATCAGCCCCAGCATTTT. Protein sequence: CASSLFGTGNNQPQHF.

This clone occurred once. The chain employs TRBV10-3 and TRBJ2-1; 8 nucleotides align to TRBD1. Trimming removed 3 bases from V and 1 base from J; junction bases left unmatched: 5. CDR1 ENHRY and CDR2 SYGVKD come from the germline V gene. The CDR3 runs 16 residues. The DNA for the CDR3 is TGTGCCATCAGTGACCCGGACAGGGTTTCCTACAATGAGCAGTTCTTC. This encodes CAISDPDRVSYNEQFF.

J is TRBJ2-1 and V is TRBV4-3; weak D call: TRBD2 (6 bases). Trimming took off 0 bases at V and 4 bases at J, with 13 bases between the two ends. CDR3 length: 16 amino acids. Germline V gives CDR1 LGHNA, CDR2 YSLEER. CDR3 region: CASSQEGPGVYNEQFF. The DNA for the CDR3 is TGCGCCAGCAGCCAAGAGGGGCCGGGAGTGTACAATGAGCAGTTCTTC.

The chain uses TRBV28 and TRBJ2-7, with no clear D. This CDR3 has 15 amino acids. Trimming took off 4 bases at V and 0 bases at J, with 13 bases between the two ends. Germline CDR1 is MDHEN and CDR2 is SYDVKM. The chain's CDR3 is CASSYVRLSSYEQYF. CDR3 DNA: TGTGCCAGCAGTTATGTACGACTCAGCTCCTACGAGCAGTACTTC.

The J gene is TRBJ2-7, the V gene TRBV7-9; D gene ambiguous. Looked up from germline, CDR1 is SEHNR and CDR2 is FQNEAQ (reference sequence). Trimming left V 4 bases short and J 2 bases short, with 12 bases between. The CDR3 spans 14 residues. Here the CDR3 DNA reads TGTGCCAGCAGCTCCCCGGCCCTTCCCTACGAGCAGTACTTC. Protein product: CASSSPALPYEQYF.

V and J are TRBV7-2 and TRBJ1-4; maybe TRBD1 (6 bases). Germline values: CDR1 SGHTA, CDR2 FQGNSA. This CDR3 has 15 residues. Trimming took off 6 bases at V and 6 bases at J, with 17 bases between the two ends. The CDR3 coding sequence is TGTGCCAGCAGTTTGACCGGGACACGCGATGAAAAACTGTTTTTT. It encodes CASSLTGTRDEKLFF. Full variable domain (missing parts from reference TRBV7-2 and TRBJ1-4): GAGVSQSPSNKVTEKGKDVELRCDPISGHTALYWYRQSLGQGLEFLIYFQGNSAPDKSGLPSDRFSAERTGGSVSTLTIQRTQQEDSAVYLCASSLTGTRDEKLFFGSGTQLSVL.

CDR3 in amino acids: CSLLVWDRDHNEQFF. The CDR3 bases are TGCAGCTTACTAGTGTGGGACAGGGACCACAATGAGCAGTTCTTC. The gene calls are TRBV29-1 and TRBJ2-1; 9 bases fit TRBD1. Germline CDR1 SQVTM, CDR2 ANQGSEA. The junction had 13 bases not matched to a gene; V was cut back by 8 bases and J by 5 bases. CDR3 length: 15 amino acids.

This clone has only one observation. This specimen includes other DNA sequences encoding the same CDR3. J is TRBJ2-7 and V is TRBV28; D gene uncertain. V was pared by 6 bases and J by 4 bases, with 13 bases between. Germline assignment: CDR1 MDHEN and CDR2 SYDVKM. The CDR3 has 13 amino acids. The CDR3 reads CASSPGGSYEQYF. Here the CDR3 DNA reads TGTGCCAGCAGCCCCGGCGGTTCTTACGAGCAGTACTTC.

CDR3 DNA: TGTGCCAGTAGTATATACGTCCTGGCGGGCACCTACAATGAGCAGTTCTTC. Translation gives CASSIYVLAGTYNEQFF. This chain joins TRBV19 and TRBJ2-1; tentatively, D is TRBD2 (5 bases). This CDR3 is 17 amino acids long. Germline CDR1 LNHDA, CDR2 SQIVND (reference sequence). Trimming removed 2 bases at V and 2 bases at J, with 16 bases between.

This chain uses TRBV6-4 with TRBJ1-2; 10 bases line up with TRBD1. Germline CDR1 reads MRHNA; CDR2 reads SNTAGT. The length of the CDR3 is 13 residues. Trimming removed 5 bases from V and 8 bases from J; junction bases left unmatched: 5. This CDR3 is CASSPDRGRGYTF. Here the CDR3 DNA reads TGTGCCAGCAGTCCAGACAGGGGGCGAGGCTACACCTTC.

The chain uses TRBV10-3 and TRBJ2-7; D is unresolved. Germline V lookup: CDR1 ENHRY, CDR2 SYGVKD. Trimming removed 10 bases from V and 2 bases from J, with 18 bases in between. The CDR3 loop spans 14 amino acids. The CDR3 is CATTATDLTYEQYF. The DNA for the CDR3 is TGTGCCACCACCGCGACGGACCTCACCTACGAGCAGTACTTC.

J is TRBJ2-3 and V is TRBV11-2; 11 bases are shared with TRBD1. CDR1 and CDR2 from the germline V gene are SGHAT and FQNNGV. The trim removed 5 bases at V and 0 bases at J, leaving 7 bases unmatched. The CDR3 contains 17 residues. The CDR3 region is CASSPGTGGTSTDTQYF. The CDR3 DNA is TGTGCCAGCAGCCCGGGGACAGGGGGTACTAGCACAGATACGCAGTATTTT.

The rearrangement joins TRBV7-8 to TRBJ2-5, with 7 bases identical to TRBD2. The CDR3 is made up of 16 amino acids. Germline assignment: CDR1 SGHVS and CDR2 FQNEAQ. The ends lost 4 bases at V and 1 base at J; junction bases unmatched: 9. The CDR3 DNA follows: TGTGCCAGCAGCTCCCTAGCGGCCTACGTCCAAGAGACCCAGTACTTC. Translation: CASSSLAAYVQETQYF.

This clone appeared a single time. The rearrangement joins TRBV27 to TRBJ2-7, with D unclear. Germline assignment: CDR1 MNHEY and CDR2 SMNVEV (reference sequence). The CDR3 contains 13 residues. Trimming pared 4 bases from V and 3 bases from J, leaving 10 bases between. The CDR3 protein is CASSSPSNYEQYF. The DNA of the CDR3 is TGTGCCAGCAGTTCCCCTAGTAACTACGAGCAGTACTTC.